One sample yielded the 10 T cell receptor beta chains listed below, sequenced in a study of beta chain features in type 1 diabetes. Every isolated RNA sample was fully reverse transcribed, so sequencing captured expressed TCRB transcripts. TCRdb's table, derived via immunoSEQ multiplex PCR, lists solely in-frame clones and lacks some. The table records 600,000 to 700,000 clones, 9.5% to 15% of them present only once. Study-level findings and limits: TCRB CDR3s from Type 1 diabetes patients were moderately but significantly shorter in all four CD4+ subsets.

Their antigens remain unidentified. What was sequenced was naive CD4+ T cells from blood. Receptors were obtained from a man under 40 with type 1 diabetes.

The rearrangement uses TRBV7-8 and TRBJ1-2; TRBD1 matches 8 bases. The CDR3 is 14 residues long. The J segment lost 8 bases and the V segment lost 5 bases, leaving 10 bases of the junction unmatched. Germline values: CDR1 SGHVS, CDR2 FQNEAQ. The CDR3 region is CASSAVLTGDGYTF. As DNA, the CDR3 is TGTGCCAGCAGCGCCGTACTGACAGGGGACGGCTACACCTTC. Full variable domain (remainder filled in from reference TRBV7-8 and TRBJ1-2): GAGVSQSPRYKVAKRGQDVALRCDPISGHVSLFWYQQALGQGPEFLTYFQNEAQLDKSGLPSDRFFAERPEGSVSTLKIQRTQQEDSAVYLCASSAVLTGDGYTFGSGTRLTVV.

CDR3 nucleotide sequence: TGTGCCAGCAGCTTACTAACCGATGAGCAGTTCTTC. Protein product: CASSLLTDEQFF. The gene calls are TRBV7-6 and TRBJ2-1; D gene uncertain. The CDR3 is 12 residues long. Trimming took off 2 bases at V and 8 bases at J, with 7 bases between the two ends. Germline V gene data show CDR1 as SGHVS and CDR2 as FNYEAQ.

In its sample, this clone was seen a few times. The chain employs TRBV5-1 and TRBJ2-2; D gene unclear. V was shortened by 0 bases and J by 0 bases, with 6 bases between the two germline ends. CDR3 size: 15 residues. Germline V gene lookup returns CDR1 SGHRS and CDR2 YFSETQ. As DNA, the CDR3 is TGCGCCAGCAGCTTGGCCGTTTCGAACACCGGGGAGCTGTTTTTT. It specifies CASSLAVSNTGELFF. Variable domain in full (rest from reference TRBV5-1 and TRBJ2-2): KAGVTQTPRYLIKTRGQQVTLSCSPISGHRSVSWYQQTPGQGLQFLFEYFSETQRNKGNFPGRFSGRQFSNSRSEMNVSTLELGDSALYLCASSLAVSNTGELFFGEGSRLTVL.

This rearrangement joins TRBV7-9 to TRBJ2-3; 8 bases line up with TRBD1. Germline V gene lookup returns CDR1 SEHNR and CDR2 FQNEAQ (reference sequence). The CDR3 has 16 residues. The J segment lost 6 bases and the V segment lost 1 base, leaving 9 bases of the junction unmatched. The CDR3 protein is CASSLVAGQGRDTQYF. Here the CDR3 DNA reads TGTGCCAGCAGCTTAGTCGCCGGACAGGGAAGGGATACGCAGTATTTT.

About this clone itself: A read error may produce the germline difference seen at one junction end. The chain combines TRBV5-1 with TRBJ2-1, with D hard to call. In germline, CDR1 is SGHRS, CDR2 YFSETQ. This CDR3 region has 12 residues. CDR3 in DNA: TGCGCCAGCAACTTGGACTACAATGAGCAGTTCTTC. Translated, it gives CASNLDYNEQFF.

The chain has TRBV7-9 and TRBJ1-3; D might be TRBD1 (6 bases). The CDR3 spans 17 residues. Per the germline V gene, CDR1 is SEHNR and CDR2 is FQNEAQ (reference sequence). V shed 5 bases and J shed 1 base, with 18 bases lying between them. In DNA, the CDR3 is TGTGCCAGCAGCCTCGCGGCGGGGGGCCTTTCTGGAAACACCATATATTTT. It encodes CASSLAAGGLSGNTIYF.

This clone was detected a few times. The chain uses TRBV2 and TRBJ2-7; tentatively, D is TRBD1 (6 bases). Germline V gives CDR1 SNHLY, CDR2 FYNNEI. This CDR3 comprises 13 residues. Trimming shortened V by 8 bases and J by 0 bases, and 11 bases separated the two germline ends. CDR3 protein: CASFRDTSYEQYF. CDR3 DNA sequence: TGTGCCAGCTTCCGGGACACCTCCTACGAGCAGTACTTC.

The CDR3 loop reads CASSEDRSSYEQYF. CDR3 coding DNA: TGTGCCAGTAGTGAGGACAGGAGCTCCTACGAGCAGTACTTC. The chain is built from TRBV19 and TRBJ2-7; 7 bases are a match to TRBD1. The CDR3 covers 14 residues. Germline loops: CDR1 LNHDA, CDR2 SQIVND (reference sequence). The junction had 4 bases not matched to a gene; V was cut back by 5 bases and J by 0 bases.

The genes are TRBV7-2 and TRBJ2-6, with D maybe TRBD1 (5 bases). CDR3 length equals 17 residues. Trimming took off 4 bases at V and 4 bases at J, with 17 bases between the two ends. The germline V gene encodes CDR1 SGHTA and CDR2 FQGNSA. Here the CDR3 reads CASSSNMQGSGANVLTF. In nucleotides, the CDR3 is TGTGCCAGCAGCTCCAATATGCAGGGATCCGGGGCCAACGTCCTGACTTTC.

The V and J genes are TRBV7-2 and TRBJ1-1, with D perhaps TRBD1 (5 bases). Germline V lookup: CDR1 SGHTA, CDR2 FQGNSA. The CDR3 is 12 residues long. With 5 bases removed from V and 7 bases from J, the gap between germline ends came to 11 bases. CDR3 sequence (DNA): TGTGCCAGCAGCCCCGGGGCATTTGAAGCTTTCTTT. Amino acid sequence: CASSPGAFEAFF.